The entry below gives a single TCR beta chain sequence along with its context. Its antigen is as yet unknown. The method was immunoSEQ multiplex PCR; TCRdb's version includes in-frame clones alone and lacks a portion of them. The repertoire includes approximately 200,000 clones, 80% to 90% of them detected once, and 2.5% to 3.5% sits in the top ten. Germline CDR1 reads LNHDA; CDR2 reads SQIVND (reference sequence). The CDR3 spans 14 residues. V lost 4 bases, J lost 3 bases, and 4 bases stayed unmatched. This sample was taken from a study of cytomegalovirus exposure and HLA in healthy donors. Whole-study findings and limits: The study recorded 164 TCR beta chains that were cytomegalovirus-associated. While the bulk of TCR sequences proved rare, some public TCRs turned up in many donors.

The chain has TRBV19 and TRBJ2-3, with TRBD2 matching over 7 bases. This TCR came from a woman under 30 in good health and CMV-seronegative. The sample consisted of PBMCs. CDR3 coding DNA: TGTGCCAGTAGTACCGGAGCGGGAACAGATACGCAGTATTTT. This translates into CASSTGAGTDTQYF.